The 22 T cell receptor beta chains reported below all come from one sample, sequenced in a study of blood T cells in healthy people across ages. Primed by a sample-barcoded 5' primer and a J-beta primer mix, a second PCR proceeded for about 7 to 12 cycles. TCRdb ran MiXCR on the 5' RACE reads and lists one entry per CDR3 protein. The table lists more than 650,000 distinct CDR3 sequences, about a fifth of them singletons, with under 25% in the top ten. Sequenced sample: blood. These receptors came from a man in his 70s in good health.

The rearrangement joins TRBV12-5 to TRBJ2-5; D is uncertain. The J call could be wrong; TRBJ2-7 is a better fit for the DNA end. This CDR3 has 14 amino acids. Germline CDR1 LGHNT, CDR2 FRNRAP. CDR3 amino acids: CASGLGTNQYEQYV. CDR3 sequence (DNA): TGTGCTAGTGGTTTGGGCACTAACCAATACGAGCAGTACGTC.

This clonotype has more than one count but fewer than ten. The chain combines TRBV4-1 with TRBJ2-7; weak D call: TRBD2 (5 bases). V lost 0 bases to trimming and J lost 0 bases, with 18 bases between them. The V gene's germline CDR1 is MGHRA and CDR2 YSYEKL. The CDR3 runs to 18 residues. CDR3 nucleotides: TGCGCCAGCAGCCAAGATAATACTCCGAGAGGGAGCTCCTACGAGCAGTACTTC. It is translated as CASSQDNTPRGSSYEQYF.

The rearrangement uses TRBV5-1 and TRBJ1-5; D may be TRBD1 (6 bases). The CDR3 totals 13 residues. Germline V gene lookup returns CDR1 SGHRS and CDR2 YFSETQ. V was pared by 4 bases and J by 7 bases, with 12 bases between. The CDR3 coding sequence is TGCGCCAGCAGCAGGGACACAGGGCAGCCCCAGCATTTT. This gives the protein CASSRDTGQPQHF.

This clonotype showed up just a few times. V and J are TRBV12-3 or TRBV12-4 and TRBJ2-3, with TRBD1 matching over 8 bases. V lost 6 bases, J lost 1 base, and 15 bases stayed unmatched. This CDR3 is built from 18 residues. The CDR3 region is CASSSQGALRRGTDTQYF. The CDR3 DNA is TGTGCCAGCAGCAGTCAGGGGGCGCTTAGAAGGGGCACAGATACGCAGTATTTT.

CDR3 in DNA: TGTGCCAGCAGCGCCGACCCCGGGGGGGCCTATGGCTACACCTTC. Translation: CASSADPGGAYGYTF. The chain is built from TRBV9 and TRBJ1-2; D may be TRBD1 (6 bases). The germline gives CDR1 SGDLS, CDR2 YYNGEE. There are 15 residues in the CDR3. V was pared by 3 bases and J by 4 bases, with 16 bases between.

This chain links TRBV7-9 with TRBJ1-1; 10 nucleotides match TRBD1. V was clipped by 1 base and J by 0 bases; unmatched bases: 5. The germline V gene encodes CDR1 SEHNR and CDR2 FQNEAQ (reference sequence). There are 17 residues in the CDR3. The CDR3 here is CASSLVTDRGMNTEAFF. As DNA, the CDR3 is TGTGCCAGCAGCTTAGTTACGGACAGGGGGATGAACACTGAAGCTTTCTTT.

This clonotype has more than one count but fewer than ten. This chain links TRBV7-2 with TRBJ1-1; D may be TRBD1 (5 bases). The CDR3 length is 15 residues. Germline V lookup: CDR1 SGHTA, CDR2 FQGNSA. The V end lost 5 bases, the J end lost 0 bases, and 13 bases lay between the germline ends. CDR3 DNA: TGTGCCAGCAGCCCCAGGGCATTCATGAACACTGAAGCTTTCTTT. Encoded protein: CASSPRAFMNTEAFF.

This clonotype was picked up a small number of times. The genes are TRBV12-3 or TRBV12-4 and TRBJ2-3; tentatively, D is TRBD2 (6 bases). V was trimmed by 5 bases and J by 4 bases, leaving 13 bases between them. CDR3 size: 14 residues. CDR3 in amino acids: CASSRDSHPDTQYF. CDR3 sequence (DNA): TGTGCCAGCAGTCGGGACTCCCACCCAGATACGCAGTATTTT.

The chain's CDR3 is CASSLPRSTGGGNQPQHF. Written as DNA, the CDR3 is TGTGCCAGCAGTCTGCCTAGGTCGACAGGGGGGGGCAATCAGCCCCAGCATTTT. The chain recombines TRBV28 with TRBJ1-5; TRBD1 aligns across 9 bases. With V trimmed by 5 bases and J by 2 bases, 13 bases remained unmatched. This CDR3 has 18 residues. Germline assignment: CDR1 MDHEN and CDR2 SYDVKM.

This clonotype has only one observation. The junction and the germline gene differ at one end; a read error may be behind it. The chain links TRBV28 to TRBJ2-7; TRBD1 matches 7 bases. Germline V gene lookup returns CDR1 MDHEN and CDR2 SYDVKM. CDR3 size: 15 residues. DNA for the CDR3: TGTGCCAGCAGCCGTACAGGGGTCCGCTCCTACGAGCAGCACTTC. Translation gives CASSRTGVRSYEQHF.

V and J are TRBV28 and TRBJ2-2, with TRBD1 matching 10 bases. V was clipped by 4 bases and J by 5 bases; unmatched bases: 7. Per germline, CDR1 MDHEN and CDR2 SYDVKM. The CDR3 contains 16 residues. CDR3 loop: CASSSPGQGRTGELFF. As DNA, the CDR3 is TGTGCCAGCAGTTCCCCGGGACAGGGGAGGACCGGGGAGCTGTTTTTT.

The chain links TRBV5-1 to TRBJ2-7; weak D call: TRBD2 (6 bases). V lost 4 bases, J lost 0 bases, and 14 bases lay in between. This CDR3 has 15 amino acids. The germline V gene has CDR1 SGHRS and CDR2 YFSETQ. The CDR3 nucleotides read TGCGCCAGCAGCCCCTGGAGGGCGGGCTCCTACGAGCAGTACTTC. It encodes CASSPWRAGSYEQYF.

The chain uses TRBV20-1 and TRBJ2-1; D gene unclear. Germline V gene sequence: CDR1 DFQATT, CDR2 SNEGSKA (reference sequence). The CDR3 has 14 residues. Trimming stripped 2 bases from V and 2 bases from J, with 10 bases between. The CDR3 region has the DNA TGCAGTGCTAGAACCACTGGCCCCTACAATGAGCAGTTCTTC. The encoded protein is CSARTTGPYNEQFF.

This clonotype was observed a few times. The chain is built from TRBV12-3 or TRBV12-4 and TRBJ2-5; D perhaps matches TRBD1 (5 bases). Deletions cut 6 bases from V and 2 bases from J, with 16 bases between. The CDR3 covers 15 residues. CDR3 coding DNA: TGTGCCAGCAGCCCGCTGGACAAACAGCAAGAGACCCAGTACTTC. This sequence encodes CASSPLDKQQETQYF.

The V call is TRBV6-6, the J call TRBJ1-1; no clear D gene. The CDR3 consists of 15 residues. Trimming pared 4 bases from V and 5 bases from J, leaving 17 bases between. Germline V gene sequence: CDR1 MNHNY, CDR2 SVGAGI (reference sequence). CDR3 in amino acids: CASSSNTLRGTEAFF. DNA for the CDR3: TGTGCCAGCAGTTCTAACACACTACGGGGTACTGAAGCTTTCTTT.

The chain recombines TRBV28 with TRBJ2-7, with 7 positions matching TRBD1. Looked up from germline, CDR1 is MDHEN and CDR2 is SYDVKM. With V trimmed by 5 bases and J by 10 bases, 8 bases remained unmatched. The CDR3 extends over 12 amino acids. The CDR3 sequence: CASSQWDSRQYF. The CDR3 DNA reads TGTGCCAGCAGTCAATGGGACAGCAGACAGTACTTC.

The chain employs TRBV5-1 and TRBJ2-1; 8 bases are a match to TRBD2. Germline loops: CDR1 SGHRS, CDR2 YFSETQ. The J segment lost 7 bases and the V segment lost 1 base, leaving 13 bases of the junction unmatched. This CDR3 contains 17 residues. The CDR3 loop reads CASSLSGSGSTYNEQFF. The CDR3 DNA reads TGCGCCAGCAGCTTGTCAGGGAGCGGGAGTACGTATAATGAGCAGTTCTTC.

The V call is TRBV7-2, the J call TRBJ2-5, with D maybe TRBD1 (5 bases). The J call may be mistaken, given a closer DNA end match to TRBJ2-7. This CDR3 comprises 15 residues. The germline V gene encodes CDR1 SGHTA and CDR2 FQGNSA. Here the CDR3 DNA reads TGTGCCAGCAGCCCTGGTTCGACAGCCCCCCTCGAGCAGTACTTC. This codes for CASSPGSTAPLEQYF.

V and J are TRBV6-2 or TRBV6-3 and TRBJ2-1; 10 bases fit TRBD1. Losses at the gene ends were 6 bases for V and 2 bases for J; bases not matched to a gene: 4. The CDR3 consists of 15 residues. Germline V gene lookup returns CDR1 MNHEY and CDR2 SVGEGT. As DNA, the CDR3 is TGTGCCAGCAGCCGGGACAGGGGCACCTACAATGAGCAGTTCTTC. Residues: CASSRDRGTYNEQFF.

This clonotype was observed many times. This chain links TRBV29-1 with TRBJ1-2; no clear D. V was shortened by 5 bases and J by 8 bases, with 18 bases between the two germline ends. This CDR3 has 13 residues. The germline CDR1 and CDR2 sequences are SQVTM and ANQGSEA. For the CDR3, the DNA is TGCAGCGTTTCCGAGGACGGCCGGAGAGGCTACACCTTC. Its translation is CSVSEDGRRGYTF.

V gene TRBV7-9 combines with J gene TRBJ2-2, with D perhaps matching TRBD1 (6 bases). The CDR3 sequence is 16 residues long. The germline V gene encodes CDR1 SEHNR and CDR2 FQNEAQ (reference sequence). Trimming removed 0 bases at V and 0 bases at J, with 8 bases between. CDR3 sequence (DNA): TGTGCCAGCAGCTTAGCCGACAGGCCGAACACCGGGGAGCTGTTTTTT. Protein: CASSLADRPNTGELFF.

This clonotype was seen only a few times. This chain uses TRBV28 with TRBJ2-1; 12 positions match TRBD1. V was clipped by 11 bases and J by 8 bases; unmatched bases: 10. CDR1 is MDHEN, CDR2 SYDVKM, per germline. The CDR3 has 14 residues. The CDR3 loop reads CASTGTGGFYEQFF. The CDR3 DNA is TGTGCCTCTACCGGGACAGGGGGCTTCTATGAGCAGTTCTTC.